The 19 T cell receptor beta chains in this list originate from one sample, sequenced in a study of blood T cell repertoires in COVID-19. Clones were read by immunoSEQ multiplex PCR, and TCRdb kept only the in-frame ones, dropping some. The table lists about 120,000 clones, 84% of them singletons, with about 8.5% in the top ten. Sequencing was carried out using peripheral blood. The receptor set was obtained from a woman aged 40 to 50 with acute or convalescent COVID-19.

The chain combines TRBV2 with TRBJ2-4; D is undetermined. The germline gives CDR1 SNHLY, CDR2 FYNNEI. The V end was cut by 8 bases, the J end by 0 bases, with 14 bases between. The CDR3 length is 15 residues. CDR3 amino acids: CASLPIDTAKNIQYF. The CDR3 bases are TGTGCCAGCCTACCCATCGACACAGCCAAAAACATTCAGTACTTC.

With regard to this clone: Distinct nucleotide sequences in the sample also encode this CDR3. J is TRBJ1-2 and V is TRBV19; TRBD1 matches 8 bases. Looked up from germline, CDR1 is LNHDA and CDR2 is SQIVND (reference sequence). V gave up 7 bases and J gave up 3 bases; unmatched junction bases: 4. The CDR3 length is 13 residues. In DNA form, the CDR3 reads TGTGCCAGTACCGGGACAGGCGACTATGGCTACACCTTC. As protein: CASTGTGDYGYTF. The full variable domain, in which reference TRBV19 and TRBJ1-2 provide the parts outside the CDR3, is DGGITQSPKYLFRKEGQNVTLSCEQNLNHDAMYWYRQDPGQGLRLIYYSQIVNDFQKGDIAEGYSVSREKKESFPLTVTSAQKNPTAFYLCASTGTGDYGYTFGSGTRLTVV.

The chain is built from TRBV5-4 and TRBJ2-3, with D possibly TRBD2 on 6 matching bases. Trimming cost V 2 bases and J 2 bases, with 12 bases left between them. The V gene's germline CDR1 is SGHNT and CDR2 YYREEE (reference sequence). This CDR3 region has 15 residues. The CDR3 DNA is TGTGCCAGCAGCTTCGGGCGGGGCACCACAGATACGCAGTATTTT. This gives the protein CASSFGRGTTDTQYF.

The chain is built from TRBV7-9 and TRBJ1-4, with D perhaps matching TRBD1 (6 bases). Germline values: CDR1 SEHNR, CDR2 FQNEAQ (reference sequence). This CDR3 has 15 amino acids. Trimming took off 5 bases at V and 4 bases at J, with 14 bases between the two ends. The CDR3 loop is CASSTTGSSNEKLFF. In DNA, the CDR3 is TGTGCCAGCAGCACTACAGGGAGCAGTAATGAAAAACTGTTTTTT.

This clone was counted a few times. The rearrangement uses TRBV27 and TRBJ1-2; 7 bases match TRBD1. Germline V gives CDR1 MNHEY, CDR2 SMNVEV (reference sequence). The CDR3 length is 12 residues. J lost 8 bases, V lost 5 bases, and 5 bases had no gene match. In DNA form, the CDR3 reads TGTGCCAGCAGTGCAACAGGGGACGGCTACACCTTC. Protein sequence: CASSATGDGYTF.

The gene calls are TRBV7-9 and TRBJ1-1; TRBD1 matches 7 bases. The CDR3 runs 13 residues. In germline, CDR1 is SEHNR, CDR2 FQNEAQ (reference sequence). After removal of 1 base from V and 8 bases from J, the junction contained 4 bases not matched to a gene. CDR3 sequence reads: CASSLVTTGEAFF. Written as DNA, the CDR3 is TGTGCCAGCAGCTTAGTAACGACAGGGGAAGCTTTCTTT. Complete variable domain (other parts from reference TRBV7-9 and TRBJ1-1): DTGVSQNPRHKITKRGQNVTFRCDPISEHNRLYWYRQTLGQGPEFLTYFQNEAQLEKSRLLSDRFSAERPKGSFSTLEIQRTEQGDSAMYLCASSLVTTGEAFFGQGTRLTVV.

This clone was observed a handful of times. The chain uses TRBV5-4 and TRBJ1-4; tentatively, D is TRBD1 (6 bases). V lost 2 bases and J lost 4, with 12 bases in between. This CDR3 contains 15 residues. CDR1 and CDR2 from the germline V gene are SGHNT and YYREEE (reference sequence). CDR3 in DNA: TGTGCCAGCAGCTTAAACAGGGCAGTTAATGAAAAACTGTTTTTT. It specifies CASSLNRAVNEKLFF.

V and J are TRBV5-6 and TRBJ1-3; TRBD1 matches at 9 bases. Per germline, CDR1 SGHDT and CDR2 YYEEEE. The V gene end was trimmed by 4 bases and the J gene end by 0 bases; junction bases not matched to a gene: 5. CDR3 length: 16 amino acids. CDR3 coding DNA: TGTGCCAGCAGCACGGACAGGGGAGGCTCTGGAAACACCATATATTTT. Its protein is CASSTDRGGSGNTIYF.

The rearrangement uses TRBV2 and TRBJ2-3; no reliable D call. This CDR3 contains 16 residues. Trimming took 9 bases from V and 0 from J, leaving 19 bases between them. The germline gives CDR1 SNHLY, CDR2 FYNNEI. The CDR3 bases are TGTGCCAGAACCTCCCCTAACCCCTATAGCACAGATACGCAGTATTTT. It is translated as CARTSPNPYSTDTQYF.

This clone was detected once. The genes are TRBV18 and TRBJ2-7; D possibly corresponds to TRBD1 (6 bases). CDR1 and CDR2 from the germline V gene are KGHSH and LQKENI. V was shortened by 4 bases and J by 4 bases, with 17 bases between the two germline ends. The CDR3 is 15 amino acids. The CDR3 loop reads CASSRALGGEYEQYF. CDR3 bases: TGTGCCAGCTCACGGGCCCTAGGGGGAGAATACGAGCAGTACTTC.

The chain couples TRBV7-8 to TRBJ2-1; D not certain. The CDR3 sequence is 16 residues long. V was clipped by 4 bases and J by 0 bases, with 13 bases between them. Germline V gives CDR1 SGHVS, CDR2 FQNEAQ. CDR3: CASSSTGFPSYNEQFF. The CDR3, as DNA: TGTGCCAGCAGCTCCACCGGTTTCCCCTCCTACAATGAGCAGTTCTTC.

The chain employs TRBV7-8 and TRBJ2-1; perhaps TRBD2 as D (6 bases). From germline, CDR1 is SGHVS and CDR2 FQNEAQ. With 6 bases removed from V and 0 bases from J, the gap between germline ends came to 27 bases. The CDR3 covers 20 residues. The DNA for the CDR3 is TGTGCCAGCAGTTCCAACCAGAGGGCTAGCGTGAGGAGCTCCTACAATGAGCAGTTCTTC. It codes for CASSSNQRASVRSSYNEQFF.

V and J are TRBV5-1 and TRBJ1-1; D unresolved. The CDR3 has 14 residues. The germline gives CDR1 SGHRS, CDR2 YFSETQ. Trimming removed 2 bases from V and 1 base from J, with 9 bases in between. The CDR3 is CASSLLAANTEAFF. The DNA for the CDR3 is TGCGCCAGCAGCTTATTGGCCGCGAACACTGAAGCTTTCTTT.

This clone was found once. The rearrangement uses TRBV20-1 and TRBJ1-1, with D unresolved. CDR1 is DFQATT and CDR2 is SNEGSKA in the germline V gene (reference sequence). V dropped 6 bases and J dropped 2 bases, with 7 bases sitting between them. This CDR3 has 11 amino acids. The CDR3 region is CSARYNTEAFF. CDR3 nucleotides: TGCAGTGCGCGATATAACACTGAAGCTTTCTTT.

CDR3 nucleotides: TGTGCCAGCAGCGCCCAACTATACCGGACAGATACGCAGTATTTT. It specifies CASSAQLYRTDTQYF. This rearrangement joins TRBV9 to TRBJ2-3; D is undetermined. Germline CDR1 reads SGDLS; CDR2 reads YYNGEE. Trimming stripped 3 bases from V and 3 bases from J, with 14 bases between. The CDR3 length is 15 residues.

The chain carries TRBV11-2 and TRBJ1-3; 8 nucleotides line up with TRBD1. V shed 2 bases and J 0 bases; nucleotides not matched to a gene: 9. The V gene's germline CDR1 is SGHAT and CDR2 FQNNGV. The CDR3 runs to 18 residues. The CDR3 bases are TGTGCCAGCAGCTTAATTATGAGGACAGGGAGCTCTGGAAACACCATATATTTT. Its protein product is CASSLIMRTGSSGNTIYF.

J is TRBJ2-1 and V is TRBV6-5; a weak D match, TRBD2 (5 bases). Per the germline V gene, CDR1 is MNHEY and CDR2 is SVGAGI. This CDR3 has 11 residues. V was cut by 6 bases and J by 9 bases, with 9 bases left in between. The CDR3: CASSRGGEQFF. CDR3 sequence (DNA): TGTGCCAGCAGCCGGGGTGGTGAGCAGTTCTTC.

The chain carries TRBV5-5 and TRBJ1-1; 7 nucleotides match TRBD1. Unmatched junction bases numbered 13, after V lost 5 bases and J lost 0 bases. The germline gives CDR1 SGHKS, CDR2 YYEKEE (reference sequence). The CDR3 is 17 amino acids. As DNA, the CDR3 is TGTGCCAGCAGGGGACAGCCGCCGGTCGTAATGAACACTGAAGCTTTCTTT. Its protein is CASRGQPPVVMNTEAFF.

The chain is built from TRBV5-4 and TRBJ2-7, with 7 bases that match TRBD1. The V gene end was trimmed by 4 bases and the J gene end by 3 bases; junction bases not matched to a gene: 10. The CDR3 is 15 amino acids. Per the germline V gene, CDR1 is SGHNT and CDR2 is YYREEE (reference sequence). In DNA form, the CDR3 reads TGTGCCAGCAGCAAAACGACAGGGCTACACTACGAGCAGTACTTC. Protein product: CASSKTTGLHYEQYF.